The 20 T cell receptor beta chains below come from one sample, sequenced in a study of identical twins. MiXCR was run by TCRdb on the 5' RACE reads, yielding one entry per CDR3 protein. The sample includes fewer than 900,000 distinct CDR3 sequences, 21% seen only once; the top ten take 4% to 5.5%. A further study also used this sample, focusing on T cells expressing NK-cell markers.

The sequenced sample consisted of PBMCs. The receptors stem from a young woman in good health.

The chain recombines TRBV18 with TRBJ2-7; D not resolved. The CDR3 covers 14 residues. V was clipped by 6 bases and J by 4 bases, with 16 bases between them. Germline values: CDR1 KGHSH, CDR2 LQKENI. CDR3 bases: TGTGCCAGCTCTCCCGATCAGGCAGCGTACGAGCAGTACTTC. As protein: CASSPDQAAYEQYF.

This clonotype was observed at least ten times. V and J are TRBV6-2 or TRBV6-3 and TRBJ2-2; TRBD2 matches 8 bases. The CDR3 covers 15 residues. Germline CDR1 is MNHEY and CDR2 is SVGEGT. V dropped 6 bases and J dropped 5; count of bases not matched to a gene: 8. The CDR3 nucleotides are TGTGCCAGCAGCCCAGCGGGAGCTGGGACCGGGGAGCTGTTTTTT. Its translation: CASSPAGAGTGELFF.

This clonotype was counted between two and nine times. V gene TRBV29-1 combines with J gene TRBJ1-2; D remains ambiguous. Germline values: CDR1 SQVTM, CDR2 ANQGSEA. Deletions cut 4 bases from V and 5 bases from J, with 11 bases between. This CDR3 is 12 amino acids long. The CDR3 DNA follows: TGCAGCGTTGCTGGGGATCGGTATGGCTACACCTTC. It is translated as CSVAGDRYGYTF.

This clonotype was observed a handful of times. This chain connects TRBV9 to TRBJ2-7; D assignment may be TRBD1 or TRBD2 (6 bases each). Germline CDR1 is SGDLS and CDR2 is YYNGEE. The CDR3 totals 16 residues. Trimming took 0 bases from V and 7 from J, leaving 20 bases between them. The CDR3 DNA reads TGTGCCAGCAGCGTAGCGGGGGCCCTCATCGACGGGGAGCAGTACTTC. As protein: CASSVAGALIDGEQYF.

There are many counts of this clonotype. This sequence joins TRBV12-3 or TRBV12-4 and TRBJ2-1; tentatively, D is TRBD2 (6 bases). This CDR3 region has 11 residues. Trimming removed 6 bases at V and 10 bases at J, with 10 bases between. The DNA of the CDR3 is TGTGCCAGCAGCCGGAGGGGCGAGCAGTTCTTC. Protein sequence: CASSRRGEQFF.

Ten or more counts support this clonotype. The chain recombines TRBV6-1 with TRBJ2-7; 7 nucleotides align to TRBD2. The CDR3 has 13 residues. The germline V gene encodes CDR1 MNHNS and CDR2 SASEGT. V was pared by 8 bases and J by 2 bases, with 6 bases of the junction left unmatched. In DNA form, the CDR3 reads TGTGCCAGCCGACCTAGCGGTACCTACGAGCAGTACTTC. Amino acid sequence: CASRPSGTYEQYF.

The sample holds a few counts of this clonotype. The chain has TRBV20-1 and TRBJ2-3; D may correspond to TRBD1 or TRBD2 (6 bases each). V was clipped by 3 bases and J by 6 bases, with 16 bases between them. The CDR3 consists of 14 residues. Germline CDR1 is DFQATT and CDR2 is SNEGSKA (reference sequence). For the CDR3, the DNA is TGCAGTGCTAGTCTTTCGGGGGCTGGCGATACGCAGTATTTT. It codes for CSASLSGAGDTQYF.

This clonotype was observed a few times. V gene TRBV2 combines with J gene TRBJ2-3; TRBD2 aligns across 9 bases. The ends lost 6 bases at V and 14 bases at J; junction bases unmatched: 12. The CDR3 is 13 residues long. CDR1 and CDR2 from the germline V gene are SNHLY and FYNNEI. The CDR3 coding sequence is TGTGCCAGCAGGAGGGTAGCGGGGGACTCCGGGTATTTT. Protein: CASRRVAGDSGYF.

This clonotype was counted many times. The rearrangement uses TRBV20-1 and TRBJ2-1; unclear D gene. Germline V CDR1 and CDR2: DFQATT, SNEGSKA (reference sequence). The V end was cut by 4 bases, the J end by 0 bases, with 7 bases between. This CDR3 region has 13 residues. This chain's CDR3 is CSATGGSYNEQFF. In nucleotides, the CDR3 is TGCAGTGCTACTGGCGGCTCCTACAATGAGCAGTTCTTC.

This clonotype was seen a handful of times. This rearrangement joins TRBV24-1 to TRBJ2-3; TRBD1 matches at 8 bases. This CDR3 is built from 15 residues. Germline loops: CDR1 KGHDR, CDR2 SFDVKD. The V segment lost 4 bases and the J segment 5 bases; nucleotides outside the gene matches: 7. The DNA for the CDR3 is TGTGCCACCAGTGACGGACAGGGTGGAAAAGATACGCAGTATTTT. This translates into CATSDGQGGKDTQYF.

This clonotype has only a few counts. This chain joins TRBV29-1 and TRBJ2-3; 8 nucleotides align to TRBD2. From germline, CDR1 is SQVTM and CDR2 ANQGSEA. The CDR3 covers 16 residues. The V segment lost 2 bases and the J segment 5 bases; nucleotides outside the gene matches: 12. This CDR3 reads CSVENTFGGGRDTQYF. CDR3 DNA: TGCAGCGTTGAAAACACATTCGGGGGGGGAAGAGATACGCAGTATTTT.

This clonotype was observed a handful of times. One end of the junction varies from germline; a read error may be responsible. The genes are TRBV29-1 and TRBJ2-1; 10 positions agree with TRBD2. Germline CDR1 reads SQVTM; CDR2 reads ANQGSEA. The CDR3 consists of 15 residues. The CDR3 spells CSFDGTSEDYNEQFF. The CDR3, as DNA: TGCAGCTTTGATGGGACTAGCGAGGACTACAATGAGCAGTTCTTC.

J is TRBJ2-6 and V is TRBV20-1; D is perhaps TRBD1 or TRBD2 (5 bases each). The germline CDR1 and CDR2 sequences are DFQATT and SNEGSKA (reference sequence). The CDR3 is made up of 22 amino acids. V was clipped by 1 base and J by 2 bases, with 30 bases between them. This chain's CDR3 is CSARANTYLPGPHTPGANVLTF. CDR3 bases: TGCAGTGCTAGAGCTAACACATATCTTCCGGGACCACACACACCTGGGGCCAACGTCCTGACTTTC.

In this sample, this clonotype turned up a few times. The chain joins TRBV4-3 to TRBJ1-1; TRBD1 might be the D (5 bases). V was pared by 0 bases and J by 8 bases, with 10 bases between. CDR1 and CDR2 (germline): LGHNA, YSLEER. This CDR3 has 13 amino acids. CDR3 DNA: TGCGCCAGCAGCCAAGATGGGGGTAAAGAAGCTTTCTTT. This sequence encodes CASSQDGGKEAFF.

This chain uses TRBV20-1 with TRBJ1-2; D is ambiguous. This CDR3 is built from 12 residues. Trimming removed 2 bases at V and 6 bases at J, with 10 bases between. Germline CDR1 is DFQATT and CDR2 is SNEGSKA (reference sequence). CDR3 sequence reads: CSARKYRDGYTF. CDR3 bases: TGCAGTGCTAGAAAATACCGGGATGGCTACACCTTC.

For the CDR3, the DNA is TGCGCCAGCAGGACGGGCGGGGGGCCGACAGATACGCAGTATTTT. It specifies CASRTGGGPTDTQYF. J is TRBJ2-3 and V is TRBV10-2; 8 bases agree with TRBD2. Germline-derived CDR1 and CDR2 are WSHSY and SAAADI. This CDR3 has 15 amino acids. The V and J ends lost 6 bases and 3 bases, in that order; junction bases with no gene match: 8.

This clonotype appeared a few times. The V call is TRBV7-9, the J call TRBJ2-7; tentative D call: TRBD2 (6 bases). V was cut by 2 bases and J by 6 bases, with 14 bases left in between. From germline, CDR1 is SEHNR and CDR2 FQNEAQ (reference sequence). The CDR3 runs to 14 residues. The CDR3 DNA sequence: TGTGCCAGCAGCTTAATCTGGGGGGACGGCGAGCAGTACTTC. Amino acids: CASSLIWGDGEQYF. Using reference TRBV7-9 and TRBJ2-7 for the parts outside the CDR3, the full variable domain is DTGVSQNPRHKITKRGQNVTFRCDPISEHNRLYWYRQTLGQGPEFLTYFQNEAQLEKSRLLSDRFSAERPKGSFSTLEIQRTEQGDSAMYLCASSLIWGDGEQYFGPGTRLTVT.

The sample holds a few counts of this clonotype. The gene calls are TRBV6-5 and TRBJ2-3, with D possibly called TRBD1 or TRBD2 (5 bases each). The CDR3 sequence is 15 residues long. Deletions cut 2 bases from V and 0 bases from J, with 9 bases between. Looked up from germline, CDR1 is MNHEY and CDR2 is SVGAGI. CDR3 sequence: CASSYGGSSTDTQYF. CDR3 in DNA: TGTGCCAGCAGTTACGGGGGATCTAGCACAGATACGCAGTATTTT.

This clonotype was counted only a few times. The rearrangement links TRBV12-3 or TRBV12-4 to TRBJ2-7; no clear D gene. The V end was cut by 4 bases, the J end by 3 bases, with 16 bases between. The CDR3 loop spans 15 amino acids. The CDR3 loop reads CASSSKRALDYEQYF. The CDR3 DNA is TGTGCCAGCAGTTCAAAACGGGCACTCGACTACGAGCAGTACTTC.

This clonotype was seen more than once but under ten times. The chain links TRBV5-1 to TRBJ2-7, with 10 bases matching TRBD1. Looked up from germline, CDR1 is SGHRS and CDR2 is YFSETQ. This CDR3 has 15 amino acids. V dropped 4 bases and J dropped 9; count of bases not matched to a gene: 13. CDR3 residues: CASSGTGQGYRVQYF. In nucleotides, the CDR3 is TGCGCCAGCAGCGGAACGGGACAGGGGTATCGAGTGCAGTACTTC.